What follows are 20 T cell receptor beta chains derived from one specimen sequenced in a study of T cell changes during pregnancy in multiple sclerosis (dated 2019 in TCRdb). Receptors were amplified or captured by the immunoSEQ multiplex PCR assay. TCRdb retrieved this table from immuneACCESS and kept in-frame rearrangements only. Not all clones are present; in checked studies, unresolved V genes account for under half, and no reason is known for the remainder. The table for this sample lists tens of thousands of clones; 90% of them were counted only once. The ten largest clones capture under 3.5% of the sample. The sample in question was CD8+ T cells from peripheral blood mononuclear cells, obtained before pregnancy. These receptors all come from a female donor with multiple sclerosis, enrolled in a pregnancy study.

This sequence joins TRBV12-5 and TRBJ2-5; 12 nucleotides match TRBD2. Per germline, CDR1 LGHNT and CDR2 FRNRAP. The CDR3 consists of 19 residues. V was pared by 2 bases and J by 5 bases, with 15 bases of the junction left unmatched. CDR3 DNA: TGTGCTAGTGGTTTGCCCTTTGATTTGACTAGCGGGGGACTGGAGACCCAGTACTTC. This codes for CASGLPFDLTSGGLETQYF.

V usage is TRBV13 and J usage is TRBJ2-1; 8 positions agree with TRBD2. V dropped 7 bases and J dropped 1; count of bases not matched to a gene: 9. Germline CDR1 and CDR2: PRHDT and FYEKMQ (reference sequence). CDR3 size: 16 residues. The CDR3 loop is CASTSPGLGSYNEQFF. In DNA form, the CDR3 reads TGTGCCAGCACCTCCCCGGGACTAGGGTCCTACAATGAGCAGTTCTTC.

The chain is built from TRBV14 and TRBJ2-5; 7 bases map to TRBD1. CDR1 and CDR2 (germline): SGHDN, FVKESK. The trim removed 2 bases at V and 7 bases at J, leaving 10 bases unmatched. The CDR3 has 15 residues. The CDR3 loop reads CASSQTGARLRTQYF. The DNA for the CDR3 is TGTGCCAGCAGCCAAACAGGGGCTCGGCTGAGGACCCAGTACTTC.

V is TRBV27 and J is TRBJ1-2, with a possible D match to TRBD1 (6 bases). Trimming left V 3 bases short and J 8 bases short, with 16 bases between. The CDR3 is 14 amino acids. The V gene's germline CDR1 is MNHEY and CDR2 SMNVEV (reference sequence). In nucleotides, the CDR3 is TGTGCCAGCAGTTTTGGGGGCCTACGACGAGGCTACACCTTC. Translating it yields CASSFGGLRRGYTF.

The gene calls are TRBV7-9 and TRBJ2-1; possibly TRBD1 for D (6 bases). V was cut by 8 bases and J by 4 bases, with 15 bases left in between. CDR3 length: 14 amino acids. Germline-derived CDR1 and CDR2 are SEHNR and FQNEAQ (reference sequence). The CDR3 DNA sequence: TGTGCCAGCTCCGAGGGGACACTTTACAATGAGCAGTTCTTC. Its translation is CASSEGTLYNEQFF.

The rearrangement uses TRBV13 and TRBJ2-1; D is perhaps TRBD2 (6 bases). Trimming stripped 5 bases from V and 6 bases from J, with 11 bases between. Germline values: CDR1 PRHDT, CDR2 FYEKMQ (reference sequence). The CDR3 extends over 13 amino acids. The CDR3 DNA follows: TGTGCCAGCAGCGGTGGCGGGGTCAATGAGCAGTTCTTC. This translates into CASSGGGVNEQFF.

This chain uses TRBV7-9 with TRBJ2-3; 13 nucleotides align to TRBD2. V gave up 5 bases and J gave up 4 bases; unmatched junction bases: 6. The CDR3 loop spans 16 amino acids. Looked up from germline, CDR1 is SEHNR and CDR2 is FQNEAQ (reference sequence). The CDR3 is CASSRTSGGRADTQYF. As DNA, the CDR3 is TGTGCCAGCAGCCGGACTAGCGGGGGCCGGGCAGATACGCAGTATTTT. Full variable domain (missing parts from reference TRBV7-9 and TRBJ2-3): DTGVSQNPRHKITKRGQNVTFRCDPISEHNRLYWYRQTLGQGPEFLTYFQNEAQLEKSRLLSDRFSAERPKGSFSTLEIQRTEQGDSAMYLCASSRTSGGRADTQYFGPGTRLTVL.

The chain carries TRBV6-4 and TRBJ2-1; 8 nucleotides match TRBD2. The germline gives CDR1 MRHNA, CDR2 SNTAGT. The ends lost 3 bases at V and 7 bases at J; junction bases unmatched: 5. CDR3 length: 14 amino acids. Written as DNA, the CDR3 is TGTGCCAGCAGTGAAGCGGGGGCCGGGAATGAGCAGTTCTTC. Translating it yields CASSEAGAGNEQFF.

This clone is classed as medium-sized. This chain links TRBV6-6 with TRBJ2-7; 7 bases match TRBD2. Germline CDR1 and CDR2: MNHNY and SVGAGI (reference sequence). The junction had 3 bases not matched to a gene; V was cut back by 1 base and J by 3 bases. CDR3 length: 14 residues. The CDR3 DNA is TGTGCCAGCAGTTACTTGGCTAGCGGCTACGAGCAGTACTTC. Its protein is CASSYLASGYEQYF.

The rearrangement links TRBV19 to TRBJ2-1, with D tentatively TRBD2 (6 bases). Germline CDR1 and CDR2: LNHDA and SQIVND (reference sequence). Between the trimmed V and J ends, which lost 5 bases and 4 bases, there was a span of 18 bases. The CDR3 sequence is 16 residues long. CDR3 sequence: CASSVLEGIGYNEQFF. DNA for the CDR3: TGTGCCAGTAGTGTGCTGGAGGGTATAGGGTACAATGAGCAGTTCTTC.

The chain couples TRBV27 to TRBJ1-1; 9 bases map to TRBD1. Trimming cost V 3 bases and J 0 bases; bases outside gene matches: 2. The length of the CDR3 is 15 residues. CDR1 and CDR2 from the germline V gene are MNHEY and SMNVEV (reference sequence). CDR3 DNA: TGTGCCAGCAGTTTGGGACAGGGTATGAACACTGAAGCTTTCTTT. It codes for CASSLGQGMNTEAFF.

The chain combines TRBV11-3 with TRBJ2-1; 8 bases are a match to TRBD2. Germline CDR1 reads SGHNT; CDR2 reads YENEEA. J lost 5 bases, V lost 4 bases, and 10 bases had no gene match. There are 16 residues in the CDR3. The CDR3 reads CASSSAGLAGNNEQFF. In DNA form, the CDR3 reads TGTGCCAGCAGCTCGGCTGGACTAGCAGGAAACAATGAGCAGTTCTTC.

This clone is labeled medium-sized. The CDR3 DNA reads TGTGCCAGCAGCCAACCCCAGGGGGCAGGTTCACCCCTCCACTTT. This codes for CASSQPQGAGSPLHF. This chain links TRBV7-9 with TRBJ1-6; TRBD1 matches 8 bases. The CDR3 covers 15 residues. V gave up 5 bases and J gave up 9 bases; unmatched junction bases: 9. Germline-derived CDR1 and CDR2 are SEHNR and FQNEAQ (reference sequence).

This chain joins TRBV27 and TRBJ2-2; possibly TRBD1 for D (6 bases). Germline lookup yields CDR1 MNHEY and CDR2 SMNVEV (reference sequence). V was clipped by 5 bases and J by 6 bases, with 19 bases between them. CDR3 length equals 16 residues. DNA of the CDR3: TGTGCCAGCAGTATAACCAGGGGAACCCCACCCGGGGAGCTGTTTTTT. Encoded protein: CASSITRGTPPGELFF.

The chain couples TRBV19 to TRBJ1-2; D gene ambiguous. The germline gives CDR1 LNHDA, CDR2 SQIVND (reference sequence). V was clipped by 6 bases and J by 3 bases, with 11 bases between them. The CDR3 length is 13 residues. CDR3 protein: CASSGSGYYGYTF. CDR3 coding DNA: TGTGCCAGTAGCGGATCGGGGTACTATGGCTACACCTTC.

The chain employs TRBV5-8 and TRBJ2-1; the D gene is possibly TRBD2 (6 bases). CDR1 is SGHTS and CDR2 is YDEGEE in the germline V gene. The CDR3 sequence is 14 residues long. Between the trimmed V and J ends, which lost 4 bases and 3 bases, there was a span of 11 bases. CDR3: CASSLRDFYNEQFF. CDR3 nucleotide sequence: TGTGCCAGCAGCCTCCGGGACTTCTACAATGAGCAGTTCTTC.

The chain couples TRBV5-1 to TRBJ2-5; the D gene is possibly TRBD1 (5 bases). CDR1 is SGHRS and CDR2 is YFSETQ in the germline V gene. Trimming removed 4 bases from V and 5 bases from J, with 18 bases in between. This CDR3 has 15 amino acids. CDR3 sequence: CASSGVTDPGETQYF. In DNA form, the CDR3 reads TGCGCCAGCAGCGGGGTGACAGACCCCGGGGAGACCCAGTACTTC.

The chain couples TRBV6-5 to TRBJ2-5, with a weak D call TRBD2 (5 bases). The CDR3 covers 13 residues. The V and J ends lost 8 bases and 1 base respectively, with 11 bases between them. Germline loops: CDR1 MNHEY, CDR2 SVGAGI. The CDR3 DNA sequence: TGTGCCAGCGGAACCCGGGGCCAAGAGACCCAGTACTTC. It translates to CASGTRGQETQYF.

The rearrangement joins TRBV7-9 to TRBJ1-1; weak D call: TRBD1 (6 bases). V was shortened by 1 base and J by 0 bases, with 9 bases between the two germline ends. Per germline, CDR1 SEHNR and CDR2 FQNEAQ (reference sequence). The CDR3 spans 15 residues. CDR3 coding DNA: TGTGCCAGCAGCTTAGGTGGACAGTTGAACACTGAAGCTTTCTTT. It is translated as CASSLGGQLNTEAFF.

This clone was observed a handful of times. The chain has TRBV27 and TRBJ1-4; TRBD1 aligns across 7 bases. The CDR3 is 15 amino acids. Germline V gene sequence: CDR1 MNHEY, CDR2 SMNVEV (reference sequence). Losses at the gene ends were 6 bases for V and 3 bases for J; bases not matched to a gene: 7. DNA for the CDR3: TGTGCCAGCAGGCCCATCGGGACAGCTAATGAAAAACTGTTTTTT. Translated: CASRPIGTANEKLFF.